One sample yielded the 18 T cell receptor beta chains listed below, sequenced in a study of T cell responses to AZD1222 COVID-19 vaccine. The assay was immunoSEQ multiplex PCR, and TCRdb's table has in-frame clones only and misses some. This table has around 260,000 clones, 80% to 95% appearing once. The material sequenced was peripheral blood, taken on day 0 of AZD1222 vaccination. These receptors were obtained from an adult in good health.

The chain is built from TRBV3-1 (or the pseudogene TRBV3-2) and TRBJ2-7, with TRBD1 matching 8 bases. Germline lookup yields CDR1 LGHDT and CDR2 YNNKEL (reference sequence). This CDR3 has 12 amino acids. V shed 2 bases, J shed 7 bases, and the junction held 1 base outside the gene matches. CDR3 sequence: CASSQRDREQYF. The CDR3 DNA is TGTGCCAGCAGCCAACGGGACAGGGAGCAGTACTTC.

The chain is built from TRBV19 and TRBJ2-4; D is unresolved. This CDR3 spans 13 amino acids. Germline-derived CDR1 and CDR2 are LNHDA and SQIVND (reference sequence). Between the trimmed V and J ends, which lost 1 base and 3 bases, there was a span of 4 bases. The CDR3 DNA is TGTGCCAGTAGTATAGGGGGCAAAAACATTCAGTACTTC. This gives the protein CASSIGGKNIQYF.

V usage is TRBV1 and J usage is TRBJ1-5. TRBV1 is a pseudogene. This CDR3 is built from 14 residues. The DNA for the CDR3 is TGCACCAGCAGCCCGATGGGAGGGGATCAGCCCCAGCATTTT. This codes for CTSSPMGGDQPQHF.

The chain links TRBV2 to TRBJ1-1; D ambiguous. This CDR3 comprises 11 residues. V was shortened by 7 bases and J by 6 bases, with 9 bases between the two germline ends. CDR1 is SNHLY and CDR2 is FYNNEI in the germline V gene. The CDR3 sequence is CASTLQAEAFF. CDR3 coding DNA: TGTGCCAGCACCCTACAAGCTGAAGCTTTCTTT.

The CDR3 reads CSAGVDEQFF. The DNA for the CDR3 is TGCAGTGCTGGAGTGGATGAGCAGTTCTTC. This chain joins TRBV20-1 and TRBJ2-1; D gene uncertain. Deletions cut 5 bases from V and 8 bases from J, with 7 bases between. This CDR3 is 10 amino acids long. The germline gives CDR1 DFQATT, CDR2 SNEGSKA (reference sequence).

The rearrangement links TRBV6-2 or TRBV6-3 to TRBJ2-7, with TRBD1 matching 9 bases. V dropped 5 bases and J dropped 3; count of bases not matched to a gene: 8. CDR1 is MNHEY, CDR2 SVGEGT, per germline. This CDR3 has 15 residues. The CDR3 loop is CASSRQGEGRYEQYF. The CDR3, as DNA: TGTGCCAGCAGTCGACAGGGGGAAGGACGCTACGAGCAGTACTTC.

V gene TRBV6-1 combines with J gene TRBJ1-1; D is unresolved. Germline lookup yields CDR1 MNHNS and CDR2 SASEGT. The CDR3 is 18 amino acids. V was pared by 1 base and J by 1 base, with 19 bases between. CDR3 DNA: TGTGCCAGCAGTGAAGAGGCTTCGTTCTGGAGATCGAACACTGAAGCTTTCTTT. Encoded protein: CASSEEASFWRSNTEAFF.

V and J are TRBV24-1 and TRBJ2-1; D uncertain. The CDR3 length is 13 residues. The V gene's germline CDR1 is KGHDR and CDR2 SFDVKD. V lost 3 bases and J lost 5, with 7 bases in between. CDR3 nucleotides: TGTGCCACCAGTGATAGTCAGCACAATGAGCAGTTCTTC. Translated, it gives CATSDSQHNEQFF.

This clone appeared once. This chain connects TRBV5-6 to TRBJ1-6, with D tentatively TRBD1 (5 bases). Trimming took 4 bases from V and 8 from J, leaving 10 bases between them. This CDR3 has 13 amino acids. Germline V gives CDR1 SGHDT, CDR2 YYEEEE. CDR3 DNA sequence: TGTGCCAGCAGCGCCAACAGGTATTCACCCCTCCACTTT. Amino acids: CASSANRYSPLHF.

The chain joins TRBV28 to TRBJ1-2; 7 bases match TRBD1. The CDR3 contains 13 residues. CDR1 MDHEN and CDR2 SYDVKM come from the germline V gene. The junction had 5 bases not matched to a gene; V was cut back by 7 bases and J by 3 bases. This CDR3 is CASTTGLDYGYTF. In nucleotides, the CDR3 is TGTGCCAGCACGACAGGGTTGGACTATGGCTACACCTTC.

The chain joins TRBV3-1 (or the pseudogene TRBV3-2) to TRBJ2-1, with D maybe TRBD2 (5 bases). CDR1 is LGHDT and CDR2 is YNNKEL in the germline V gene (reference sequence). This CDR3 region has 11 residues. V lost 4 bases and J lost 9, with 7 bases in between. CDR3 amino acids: CASSPGGEQFF. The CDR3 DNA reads TGTGCCAGCAGCCCAGGAGGTGAGCAGTTCTTC.

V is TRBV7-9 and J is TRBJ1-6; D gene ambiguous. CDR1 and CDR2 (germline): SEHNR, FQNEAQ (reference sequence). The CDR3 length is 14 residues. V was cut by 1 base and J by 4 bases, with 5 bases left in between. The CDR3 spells CASSLESYNSPLHF. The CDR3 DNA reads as TGTGCCAGCAGCTTAGAAAGTTATAATTCACCCCTCCACTTT.

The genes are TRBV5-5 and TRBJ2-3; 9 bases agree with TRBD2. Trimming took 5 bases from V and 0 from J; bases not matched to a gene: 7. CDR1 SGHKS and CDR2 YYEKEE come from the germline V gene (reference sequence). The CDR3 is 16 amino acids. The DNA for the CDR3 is TGTGCCAGCAGTCTGAGCGGGAGGTCTAGCACAGATACGCAGTATTTT. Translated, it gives CASSLSGRSSTDTQYF.

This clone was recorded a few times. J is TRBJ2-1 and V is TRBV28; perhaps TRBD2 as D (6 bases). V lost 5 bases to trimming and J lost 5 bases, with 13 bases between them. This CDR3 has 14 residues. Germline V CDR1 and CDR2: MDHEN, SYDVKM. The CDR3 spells CASSRVRGNNEQFF. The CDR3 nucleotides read TGTGCCAGCAGTAGGGTACGGGGGAACAATGAGCAGTTCTTC. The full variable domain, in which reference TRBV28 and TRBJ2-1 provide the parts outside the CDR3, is DVKVTQSSRYLVKRTGEKVFLECVQDMDHENMFWYRQDPGLGLRLIYFSYDVKMKEKGDIPEGYSVSREKKERFSLILESASTNQTSMYLCASSRVRGNNEQFFGPGTRLTVL.

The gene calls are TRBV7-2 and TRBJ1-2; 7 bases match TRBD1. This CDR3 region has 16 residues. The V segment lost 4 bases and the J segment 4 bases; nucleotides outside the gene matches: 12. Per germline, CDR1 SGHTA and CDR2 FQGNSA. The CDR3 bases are TGTGCCAGCAGCTCCCAGACAGGGCTTCAACTCTATGGCTACACCTTC. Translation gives CASSSQTGLQLYGYTF.

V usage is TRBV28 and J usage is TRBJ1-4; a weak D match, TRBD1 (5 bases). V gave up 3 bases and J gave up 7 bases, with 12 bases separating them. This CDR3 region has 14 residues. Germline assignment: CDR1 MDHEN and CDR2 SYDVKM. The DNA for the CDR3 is TGTGCCAGCAGTTTGGGGCAGAGGAGTGAAAAACTGTTTTTT. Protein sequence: CASSLGQRSEKLFF. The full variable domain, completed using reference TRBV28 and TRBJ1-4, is DVKVTQSSRYLVKRTGEKVFLECVQDMDHENMFWYRQDPGLGLRLIYFSYDVKMKEKGDIPEGYSVSREKKERFSLILESASTNQTSMYLCASSLGQRSEKLFFGSGTQLSVL.

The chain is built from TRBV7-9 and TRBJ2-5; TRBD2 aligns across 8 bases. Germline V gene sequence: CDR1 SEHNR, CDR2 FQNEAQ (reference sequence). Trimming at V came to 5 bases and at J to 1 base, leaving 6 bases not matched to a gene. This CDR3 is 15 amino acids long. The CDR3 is CASSAVAGIQETQYF. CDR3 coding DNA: TGTGCCAGCAGCGCCGTAGCGGGAATCCAAGAGACCCAGTACTTC.

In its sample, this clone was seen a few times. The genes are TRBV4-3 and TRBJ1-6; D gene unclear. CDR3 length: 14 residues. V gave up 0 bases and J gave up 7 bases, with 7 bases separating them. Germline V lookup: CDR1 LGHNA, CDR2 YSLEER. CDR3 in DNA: TGCGCCAGCAGCCAAGACCGCAACAATTCACCCCTCCACTTT. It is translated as CASSQDRNNSPLHF.